This T cell receptor (beta chain) was found in a study of shared clonotypes between healthy human individuals. Study-level findings and limits: Unshared clonotypes carried lower generation probabilities than those common to all four donors. Clonotype sharing levels among donors were expected to vary with sequencing depth. Naive subsets generally exceeded memory subsets in estimated richness.

To note about this clone: The antigen is unknown. Other nucleotide sequences from this sample produce the same CDR3.

The CDR3 runs to 13 residues. Trimming shortened V by 3 bases and J by 1 base, and 7 bases separated the two germline ends. Germline V gives CDR1 MDHEN, CDR2 SYDVKM. Naive CD8 cells, CD45RO-negative and positively selected for CCR7, excluded terminally differentiated effector memory CD45RA+ cells. Replicate PCRs from sorted subsets contained roughly 220 ng DNA, which is roughly 30,000 T cell genomes. The protocol was immunoSEQ multiplex PCR, while the TCRdb copy is restricted to in-frame clones and leaves out a portion. The sample contains roughly 570,000 clones, 98% of which appear only once. This sequence was found in a young man in good health. The source material was naive CD8+ T cells sorted from blood. This chain uses TRBV28 with TRBJ2-7; D is uncertain. The CDR3 here is CASSLDGSYEQYF. CDR3 DNA sequence: TGTGCCAGCAGTTTGGACGGATCCTACGAGCAGTACTTC.